The 17 T cell receptor beta chains in this list originate from one sample, sequenced in a study of cytomegalovirus exposure and HLA in healthy donors. 13 Jbeta primers and 60 Vbeta primers were used for the PCR. Assay used: immunoSEQ multiplex PCR; TCRdb lists only in-frame clones, some missing. The sample contains some 85,000 clones, under 80% of which appear only once. The sample consisted of PBMCs. The source of these receptors is a man aged 18 to 29 in good health and CMV-seropositive.

This chain uses TRBV4-1 with TRBJ1-5, with D possibly TRBD1 on 6 matching bases. The V end lost 0 bases, the J end lost 4 bases, and 13 bases lay between the germline ends. Per the germline V gene, CDR1 is MGHRA and CDR2 is YSYEKL. The CDR3 length is 16 residues. As DNA, the CDR3 is TGCGCCAGCAGCCAAGATCCAGGGGATATGAATCAGCCCCAGCATTTT. Protein product: CASSQDPGDMNQPQHF.

The rearrangement uses TRBV5-1 and TRBJ2-7; D might be TRBD1 (5 bases). The CDR3 is 15 amino acids. Germline-derived CDR1 and CDR2 are SGHRS and YFSETQ. V was shortened by 3 bases and J by 2 bases, with 15 bases between the two germline ends. The CDR3 nucleotides read TGCGCCAGCAGCTGGACCCTCAGGGCGCCCTACGAGCAGTACTTC. Translation: CASSWTLRAPYEQYF.

The rearrangement joins TRBV28 to TRBJ2-7, with TRBD1 matching over 9 bases. Per the germline V gene, CDR1 is MDHEN and CDR2 is SYDVKM. V shed 6 bases, J shed 5 bases, and the junction held 5 bases outside the gene matches. CDR3 size: 13 residues. The CDR3: CASRDRGSHEQYF. CDR3 DNA sequence: TGTGCCAGCAGGGACAGGGGTTCCCACGAGCAGTACTTC.

This chain links TRBV5-4 with TRBJ1-4, with 7 nucleotides matching TRBD1. CDR3 size: 16 residues. With V trimmed by 4 bases and J by 0 bases, 6 bases remained unmatched. The germline V gene has CDR1 SGHNT and CDR2 YYREEE (reference sequence). The CDR3 region has the DNA TGTGCCAGCAGCGCCGGGACAGTTACAACTAATGAAAAACTGTTTTTT. Translation: CASSAGTVTTNEKLFF.

The chain couples TRBV6-1 to TRBJ1-1; D call uncertain. The length of the CDR3 is 14 residues. Germline CDR1 is MNHNS and CDR2 is SASEGT. V lost 5 bases to trimming and J lost 4 bases, with 14 bases between them. CDR3 nucleotide sequence: TGTGCCAGCAGTACGAAACCCGCGGGCACTGAAGCTTTCTTT. It encodes CASSTKPAGTEAFF.

This clone has just a few counts. The chain combines TRBV7-3 with TRBJ1-1; 8 bases map to TRBD1. Trimming cost V 5 bases and J 4 bases; bases outside gene matches: 6. Germline V lookup: CDR1 SGHTA, CDR2 FQGTGA. This CDR3 region has 14 residues. The chain's CDR3 is CASSPGGQGTEAFF. As DNA, the CDR3 is TGTGCCAGCAGCCCCGGAGGACAGGGCACTGAAGCTTTCTTT.

This chain connects TRBV28 to TRBJ1-1; D possibly corresponds to TRBD1 (5 bases). Trimming took 5 bases from V and 0 from J, leaving 13 bases between them. The germline V gene encodes CDR1 MDHEN and CDR2 SYDVKM. The CDR3 loop spans 15 amino acids. CDR3 coding DNA: TGTGCCAGCAGTCTCCCGACAGTTCTGAACACTGAAGCTTTCTTT. It encodes CASSLPTVLNTEAFF.

This chain uses TRBV6-4 with TRBJ2-5; 7 bases agree with TRBD2. This CDR3 region has 14 residues. CDR1 and CDR2 (germline): MRHNA, SNTAGT. Unmatched junction bases numbered 4, after V lost 4 bases and J lost 2 bases. CDR3 DNA sequence: TGTGCCAGCAGTGGAACTAGCGCACAAGAGACCCAGTACTTC. Translation: CASSGTSAQETQYF.

Written as DNA, the CDR3 is TGTGCCAGCAGTTCCGGGACAGATCCACGTGAGCAGTTCTTC. It translates to CASSSGTDPREQFF. The V call is TRBV28, the J call TRBJ2-1, with TRBD1 matching over 7 bases. Germline CDR1 and CDR2: MDHEN and SYDVKM. The ends lost 4 bases at V and 9 bases at J; junction bases unmatched: 9. CDR3 length equals 14 residues.

The CDR3 DNA reads TGCGCCAGCAGCACCGGACTAGCGGAAGACAATGAGCAGTTCTTC. The encoded protein is CASSTGLAEDNEQFF. V usage is TRBV5-1 and J usage is TRBJ2-1, with 10 bases identical to TRBD2. The junction had 6 bases not matched to a gene; V was cut back by 4 bases and J by 5 bases. Germline CDR1 reads SGHRS; CDR2 reads YFSETQ. CDR3 size: 15 residues.

The chain links TRBV7-8 to TRBJ1-1; D might be TRBD1 (5 bases). Germline CDR1 reads SGHVS; CDR2 reads FQNEAQ. V was trimmed by 2 bases and J by 3 bases, leaving 13 bases between them. This CDR3 spans 15 amino acids. CDR3 sequence (DNA): TGTGCCAGCAGCTTACTCGCGGGGGGATACACTGAAGCTTTCTTT. Its translation is CASSLLAGGYTEAFF.

CDR3 sequence (DNA): TGCGCCAGCAGCCCGGGACAGGGAGTTTTTGGCTACACCTTC. Residues: CASSPGQGVFGYTF. The V call is TRBV5-1, the J call TRBJ1-2, with TRBD1 matching 9 bases. The germline V gene has CDR1 SGHRS and CDR2 YFSETQ. V lost 4 bases and J lost 7; bases outside the gene matches: 8. This CDR3 is 14 amino acids long.

The gene calls are TRBV5-1 and TRBJ2-7, with TRBD2 matching over 7 bases. Trimming removed 4 bases from V and 4 bases from J; junction bases left unmatched: 11. The CDR3 has 15 residues. Per the germline V gene, CDR1 is SGHRS and CDR2 is YFSETQ. CDR3 bases: TGCGCCAGCAGCCTGGGCGGACTAGACCTATACGAGCAGTACTTC. It specifies CASSLGGLDLYEQYF.

V and J are TRBV27 and TRBJ1-1, with TRBD1 identical over 9 bases. Trimming at V came to 5 bases and at J to 8 bases, leaving 6 bases not matched to a gene. The germline gives CDR1 MNHEY, CDR2 SMNVEV (reference sequence). This CDR3 has 13 residues. CDR3 loop: CASSPTGQGEAFF. The CDR3 region has the DNA TGTGCCAGCAGTCCCACGGGACAGGGAGAAGCTTTCTTT.

The V gene is TRBV7-9, the J gene TRBJ1-1; D might be TRBD1 (5 bases). The length of the CDR3 is 13 residues. Germline V gene sequence: CDR1 SEHNR, CDR2 FQNEAQ (reference sequence). V lost 4 bases to trimming and J lost 4 bases, with 10 bases between them. The DNA of the CDR3 is TGTGCCAGCAGCTCGGGGCGGGGCACTGAAGCTTTCTTT. Protein product: CASSSGRGTEAFF.

The chain uses TRBV2 and TRBJ1-1, with D tentatively TRBD1 (5 bases). Trimming cost V 11 bases and J 5 bases, with 18 bases left between them. The germline V gene has CDR1 SNHLY and CDR2 FYNNEI. The CDR3 spans 13 residues. This CDR3 reads CAFRGGLGTEAFF. The CDR3 DNA follows: TGTGCCTTTCGGGGGGGGTTGGGGACTGAAGCTTTCTTT.

The rearrangement uses TRBV28 and TRBJ2-1; 10 bases are a match to TRBD2. V was pared by 3 bases and J by 9 bases, with 2 bases of the junction left unmatched. The CDR3 is made up of 13 amino acids. In germline, CDR1 is MDHEN, CDR2 SYDVKM. CDR3 amino acids: CASSLTSGLEQFF. For the CDR3, the DNA is TGTGCCAGCAGTTTGACTAGCGGGCTTGAGCAGTTCTTC.